This T cell receptor (beta chain) was captured in a study of blood T cells in healthy people across ages. Study-wide findings and caveats: Older individuals had lower TCR beta diversity per million T cells (the decline was roughly linear).

Concerning this clonotype itself: As yet, its antigen is unknown. At one boundary the junction diverges from the germline segment, which might be a read error.

The CDR3 is 15 residues long. In germline, CDR1 is LNHNV, CDR2 YYDKDF (reference sequence). Those donating, healthy Caucasian individuals from Russia, were aged 6 to 90. A second PCR, run for roughly 6 to 11 cycles, used a sample-barcoded 5' primer plus a J-beta primer mix. Every cDNA molecule carried a tag from a template-switch adaptor bearing 12 random nucleotides. Each single sample gave us at least 2.5 million CDR3-containing paired-end reads. Each CDR3 protein is one row after TCRdb ran MiXCR on the 5' RACE reads. The top ten clones hold roughly 10% of a sample with under 2 million distinct CDR3 sequences, around 36% of them seen once.

This clonotype originated in a woman between 25 and 40 years old in good health. This chain uses TRBV15 with TRBJ1-2, with TRBD1 as a possible D gene (6 bases). Sequenced sample: blood. CDR3 protein: CATSFRGGDNYDYTF. The DNA of the CDR3 is TGTGCCACCTCTTTCAGGGGTGGTGACAACTATGACTACACCTTC.